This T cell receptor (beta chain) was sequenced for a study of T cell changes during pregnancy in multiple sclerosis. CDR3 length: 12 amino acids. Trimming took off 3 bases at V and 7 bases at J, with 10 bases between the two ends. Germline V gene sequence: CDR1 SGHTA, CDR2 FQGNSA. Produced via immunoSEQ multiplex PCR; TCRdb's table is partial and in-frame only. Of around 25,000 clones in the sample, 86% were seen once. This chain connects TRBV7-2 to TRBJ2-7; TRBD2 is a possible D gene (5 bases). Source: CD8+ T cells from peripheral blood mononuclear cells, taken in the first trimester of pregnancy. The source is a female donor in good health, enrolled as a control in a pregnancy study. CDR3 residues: CASSFNGDEQYF. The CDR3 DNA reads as TGTGCCAGCAGCTTTAACGGGGATGAGCAGTACTTC.